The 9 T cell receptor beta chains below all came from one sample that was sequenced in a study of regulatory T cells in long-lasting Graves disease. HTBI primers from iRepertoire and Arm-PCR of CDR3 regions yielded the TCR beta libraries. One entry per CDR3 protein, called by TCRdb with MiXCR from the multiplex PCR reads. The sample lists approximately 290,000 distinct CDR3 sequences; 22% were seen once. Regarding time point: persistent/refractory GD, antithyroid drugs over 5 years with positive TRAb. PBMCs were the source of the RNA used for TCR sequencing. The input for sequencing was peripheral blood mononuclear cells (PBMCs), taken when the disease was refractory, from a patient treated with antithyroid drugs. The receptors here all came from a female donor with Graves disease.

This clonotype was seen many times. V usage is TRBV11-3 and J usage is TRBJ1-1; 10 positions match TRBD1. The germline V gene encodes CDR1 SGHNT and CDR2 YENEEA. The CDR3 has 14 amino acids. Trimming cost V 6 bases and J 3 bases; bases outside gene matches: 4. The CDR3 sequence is CASSSGTGDTEAFF. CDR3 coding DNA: TGTGCCAGCAGTTCCGGGACAGGGGACACTGAAGCTTTCTTT.

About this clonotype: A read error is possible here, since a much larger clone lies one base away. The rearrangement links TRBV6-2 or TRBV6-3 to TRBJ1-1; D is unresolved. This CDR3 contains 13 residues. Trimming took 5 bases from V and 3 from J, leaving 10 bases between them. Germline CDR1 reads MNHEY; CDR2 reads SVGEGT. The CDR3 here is CASSRAPYTEAFF. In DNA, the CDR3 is TGTGCCAGCAGTCGGGCACCCTACACTGAAGCTTTCTTT.

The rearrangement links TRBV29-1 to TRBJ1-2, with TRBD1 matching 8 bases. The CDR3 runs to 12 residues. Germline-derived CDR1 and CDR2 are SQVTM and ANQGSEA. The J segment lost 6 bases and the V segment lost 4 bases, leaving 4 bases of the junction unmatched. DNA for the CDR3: TGCAGCGTTGTCCAGGGGGCGCATGGCTACACCTTC. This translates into CSVVQGAHGYTF. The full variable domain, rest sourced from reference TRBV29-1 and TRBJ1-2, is SAVISQKPSRDICQRGTSLTIQCQVDSQVTMMFWYRQQPGQSLTLIATANQGSEATYESGFVIDKFPISRPNLTFSTLTVSNMSPEDSSIYLCSVVQGAHGYTFGSGTRLTVV.

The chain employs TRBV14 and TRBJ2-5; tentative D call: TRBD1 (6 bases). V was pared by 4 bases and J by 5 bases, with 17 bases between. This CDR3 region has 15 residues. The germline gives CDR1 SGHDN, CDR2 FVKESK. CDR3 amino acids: CASSRLQGRGETQYF. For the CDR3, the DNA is TGTGCCAGCAGCCGCTTACAGGGTAGGGGGGAGACCCAGTACTTC.

The CDR3 bases are TGTGCCAGCAGTTACAGCGGTGCGAGGACTGAAGCTTTCTTT. Its protein product is CASSYSGARTEAFF. The genes are TRBV6-5 and TRBJ1-1; D remains ambiguous. Trimming took 2 bases from V and 5 from J, leaving 12 bases between them. This CDR3 is built from 14 residues. Germline V gene lookup returns CDR1 MNHEY and CDR2 SVGAGI.

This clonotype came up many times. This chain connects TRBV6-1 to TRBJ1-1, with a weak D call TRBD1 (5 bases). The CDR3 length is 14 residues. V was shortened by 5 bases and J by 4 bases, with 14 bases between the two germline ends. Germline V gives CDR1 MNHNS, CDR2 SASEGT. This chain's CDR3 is CASSRRGEGTEAFF. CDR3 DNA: TGTGCCAGCAGTCGACGGGGGGAAGGCACTGAAGCTTTCTTT.

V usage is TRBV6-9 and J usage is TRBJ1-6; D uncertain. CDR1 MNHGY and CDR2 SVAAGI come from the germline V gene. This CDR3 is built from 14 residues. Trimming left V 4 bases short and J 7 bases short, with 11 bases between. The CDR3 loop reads CASSFSLANSPLHF. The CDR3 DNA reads TGTGCCAGCAGTTTCTCTTTGGCAAATTCACCCCTCCACTTT.

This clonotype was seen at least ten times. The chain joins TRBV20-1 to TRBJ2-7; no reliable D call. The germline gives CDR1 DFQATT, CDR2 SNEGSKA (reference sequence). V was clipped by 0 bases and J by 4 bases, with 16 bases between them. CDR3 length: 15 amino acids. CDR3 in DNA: TGCAGTGCTAGAGAAGGTTATGCAATGCCTTACGAGCAGTACTTC. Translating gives CSAREGYAMPYEQYF.

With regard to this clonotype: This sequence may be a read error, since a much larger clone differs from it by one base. The CDR3 loop reads CVSSGRTAEAFF. CDR3 coding DNA: TGTGTCAGCAGCGGGAGGACTGCTGAAGCTTTCTTT. V gene TRBV7-9 combines with J gene TRBJ1-1; D is undetermined. CDR1 is SEHNR and CDR2 is FQNEAQ in the germline V gene (reference sequence). CDR3 length: 12 amino acids.